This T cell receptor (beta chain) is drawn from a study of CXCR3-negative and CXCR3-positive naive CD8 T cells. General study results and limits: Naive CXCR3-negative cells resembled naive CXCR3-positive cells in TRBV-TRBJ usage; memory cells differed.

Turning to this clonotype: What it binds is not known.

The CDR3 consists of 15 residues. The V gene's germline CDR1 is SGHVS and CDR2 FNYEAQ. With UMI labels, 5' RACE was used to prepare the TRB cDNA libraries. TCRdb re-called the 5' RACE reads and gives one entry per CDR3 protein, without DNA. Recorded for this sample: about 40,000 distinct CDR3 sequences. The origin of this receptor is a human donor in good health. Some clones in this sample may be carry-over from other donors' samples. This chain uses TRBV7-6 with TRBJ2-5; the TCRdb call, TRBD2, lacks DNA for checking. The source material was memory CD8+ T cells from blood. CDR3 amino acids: CASSQGRAGLETQYF.